Listed here are 16 T cell receptor beta chains from one sample, sequenced in a study of T cell responses to AZD1222 COVID-19 vaccine. Measured with immunoSEQ multiplex PCR; TCRdb has only the in-frame clones, and not every one. The data show some 95,000 clones, roughly 91% seen once. Sample: peripheral blood, taken on day 0 of MenACWY control vaccination. These receptor sequences come from an adult in good health.

The genes are TRBV7-9 and TRBJ2-6, with 8 bases matching TRBD1. The ends lost 5 bases at V and 5 bases at J; junction bases unmatched: 11. Germline CDR1 SEHNR, CDR2 FQNEAQ (reference sequence). CDR3 size: 17 residues. The chain's CDR3 is CASSQGGRGPWANVLTF. CDR3 nucleotide sequence: TGTGCCAGCAGCCAAGGGGGCAGGGGGCCATGGGCCAACGTCCTGACTTTC.

CDR3 protein: CASSISPGQGYEQYF. The CDR3 DNA reads TGTGCCAGTAGTATATCTCCCGGACAGGGCTACGAGCAGTACTTC. V and J are TRBV19 and TRBJ2-7; 8 bases line up with TRBD1. Losses at the gene ends were 2 bases for V and 3 bases for J; bases not matched to a gene: 6. CDR3 length equals 15 residues. Germline CDR1 LNHDA, CDR2 SQIVND (reference sequence).

The chain has TRBV4-1 and TRBJ1-5; a possible D gene is TRBD1 (6 bases). Germline V gene lookup returns CDR1 MGHRA and CDR2 YSYEKL. The CDR3 covers 18 residues. The V gene lost 1 base and the J gene lost 0 bases, with 16 bases spanning the gap. The CDR3 here is CASSQGWTVLYSNQPQHF. The CDR3 DNA follows: TGCGCCAGCAGCCAAGGTTGGACAGTTTTATATAGCAATCAGCCCCAGCATTTT.

The rearrangement joins TRBV28 to TRBJ1-2; a weak D match, TRBD1 (5 bases). Per germline, CDR1 MDHEN and CDR2 SYDVKM. V was cut by 4 bases and J by 4 bases, with 10 bases left in between. The CDR3 totals 13 residues. The CDR3 bases are TGTGCCAGCAGTTGGGGGGTCGGCTATGGCTACACCTTC. Amino acid sequence: CASSWGVGYGYTF.

The V gene is TRBV27, the J gene TRBJ1-1, with 7 bases matching TRBD1. V trimming: 2 bases; J trimming: 6 bases; junction bases outside the gene matches: 9. This CDR3 contains 15 residues. Germline CDR1 is MNHEY and CDR2 is SMNVEV (reference sequence). CDR3 in amino acids: CASSLGSEGTAEAFF. The CDR3, as DNA: TGTGCCAGCAGTTTAGGTTCGGAGGGGACAGCTGAAGCTTTCTTT.

This clone was observed a single time. J is TRBJ2-2 and V is TRBV5-8; D is perhaps TRBD1 or TRBD2 (5 bases each). The length of the CDR3 is 14 residues. Germline V gene lookup returns CDR1 SGHTS and CDR2 YDEGEE. Trimming cost V 5 bases and J 4 bases, with 12 bases left between them. The CDR3 sequence: CASRGRGITGELFF. For the CDR3, the DNA is TGTGCCAGCAGGGGACGGGGTATCACCGGGGAGCTGTTTTTT.

This clone was detected once. CDR3: CASSLVGDRFGNTIYF. The CDR3 DNA is TGCGCCAGCAGCTTGGTGGGGGACAGGTTTGGAAACACCATATATTTT. The chain links TRBV5-1 to TRBJ1-3, with 8 bases that match TRBD1. The CDR3 spans 16 residues. With V trimmed by 0 bases and J by 3 bases, 5 bases remained unmatched. Germline V CDR1 and CDR2: SGHRS, YFSETQ.

This clone is a singleton in its sample. The chain joins TRBV19 to TRBJ2-7; 7 nucleotides line up with TRBD1. This CDR3 has 18 residues. Trimming removed 5 bases from V and 2 bases from J; junction bases left unmatched: 18. Germline-derived CDR1 and CDR2 are LNHDA and SQIVND (reference sequence). CDR3 loop: CASSPAASLTGIPYEQYF. The CDR3, as DNA: TGTGCCAGTAGTCCGGCCGCCAGTTTGACAGGGATACCCTACGAGCAGTACTTC.

The table lists this clone with a count of one. The V call is TRBV3-1 (or the pseudogene TRBV3-2), the J call TRBJ1-2; 9 nucleotides match TRBD1. Trimming at V came to 4 bases and at J to 6 bases, leaving 18 bases not matched to a gene. This CDR3 has 18 amino acids. Germline CDR1 and CDR2: LGHDT and YNNKEL (reference sequence). Here the CDR3 DNA reads TGTGCCAGCAGCCGACCCACGGGGGGGGGACAGGGTCCTCATGGCTACACCTTC. Translation gives CASSRPTGGGQGPHGYTF.

The chain uses TRBV24-1 and TRBJ1-5, with 9 bases aligning to TRBD1. Germline CDR1 and CDR2: KGHDR and SFDVKD. Unmatched junction bases numbered 10, after V lost 4 bases and J lost 7 bases. This CDR3 has 16 amino acids. CDR3 sequence (DNA): TGTGCCACCAGTGACCATACAGGGGGCGGATGGCAGCCCCAGCATTTT. Translated, it gives CATSDHTGGGWQPQHF.

This clone was seen only once. The rearrangement links TRBV5-1 to TRBJ2-6; D is ambiguous. CDR1 is SGHRS and CDR2 is YFSETQ in the germline V gene. Trimming removed 0 bases from V and 0 bases from J, with 10 bases in between. CDR3 size: 17 residues. The chain's CDR3 is CASSLDTPTSGANVLTF. CDR3 bases: TGCGCCAGCAGCTTGGATACGCCAACCTCTGGGGCCAACGTCCTGACTTTC.

The V and J genes are TRBV13 and TRBJ2-5, with a possible D match to TRBD1 (6 bases). The CDR3 is made up of 13 amino acids. Germline CDR1 is PRHDT and CDR2 is FYEKMQ (reference sequence). Deletions cut 5 bases from V and 4 bases from J, with 11 bases between. The CDR3 is CASSPTGRETQYF. The CDR3 DNA is TGTGCCAGCAGCCCCACAGGGAGAGAGACCCAGTACTTC.

The chain has TRBV29-1 and TRBJ1-1; possibly TRBD1 for D (5 bases). Trimming left V 6 bases short and J 7 bases short, with 18 bases between. This CDR3 is built from 13 residues. The germline V gene has CDR1 SQVTM and CDR2 ANQGSEA. CDR3 region: CSVGWTDQGEAFF. The DNA of the CDR3 is TGCAGCGTCGGATGGACGGATCAGGGTGAAGCTTTCTTT.

This clone is a singleton in its sample. V usage is TRBV21-1 and J usage is TRBJ1-2. TRBV21-1 is a known pseudogene. The CDR3 is 16 residues long. CDR3 nucleotides: TGTGCCAGCAGCTCAAAGGTGGTAGCCCCTAACTATGGCTACACCTTC. As protein: CASSSKVVAPNYGYTF.

The chain uses TRBV5-5 and TRBJ2-7; TRBD1 aligns across 9 bases. V lost 4 bases to trimming and J lost 5 bases; unmatched junction nucleotides: 13. The germline gives CDR1 SGHKS, CDR2 YYEKEE (reference sequence). The CDR3 is made up of 16 amino acids. CDR3 residues: CASSASWGTGNNEQYF. The CDR3 DNA is TGTGCCAGCAGCGCCTCTTGGGGGACAGGGAACAACGAGCAGTACTTC.

The rearrangement joins TRBV27 to TRBJ2-1; D is uncertain. The CDR3 sequence is 13 residues long. Germline V gene sequence: CDR1 MNHEY, CDR2 SMNVEV (reference sequence). Trimming took off 3 bases at V and 5 bases at J, with 8 bases between the two ends. CDR3 residues: CASSFFQNNEQFF. CDR3 coding DNA: TGTGCCAGCAGTTTCTTCCAGAACAATGAGCAGTTCTTC.